This T cell receptor (beta chain) was identified during a study of T cells in Graves' hyperthyroidism and ophthalmopathy. Amplification of TCR beta CDR3 regions was performed using RNA transcripts as template. First-round RT-PCR targeting the TCR CDR3 was performed with the HTBI primer set. Each CDR3 protein is one row after TCRdb ran MiXCR on the multiplex PCR reads. Here the sample spans 500,000 to 550,000 distinct CDR3 sequences, 15% to 20% being singletons. Of note for this clonotype: The target antigen is unknown.

Diagnostic assessment was based on clinical symptoms, serum thyroxine and TRAb, thyroid ultrasound and orbital computed tomography. Trimming stripped 1 base from V and 4 bases from J, with 13 bases between. The CDR3 totals 15 residues. Germline loops: CDR1 SGHTA, CDR2 FQGNSA. Whole-study findings and limits: Ophthalmopathy was told apart from stable hyperthyroidism by a 13 V-J model. With a median lead of approximately 6 months before onset, the model predicted ophthalmopathy. Most thyroid-expanded clonotypes above 0.001 were also found in blood.

The sequencing sample was made of blood. This TCR was recovered from a man between 35 and 55 years old with Graves' ophthalmopathy. The V call is TRBV7-2, the J call TRBJ1-2; D gene unclear. The CDR3 loop is CASSLEGFPTYGYTF. The CDR3 DNA reads as TGTGCCAGCAGCTTAGAGGGATTTCCCACCTATGGCTACACCTTC. The variable domain in full, completed from reference TRBV7-2 and TRBJ1-2, reads GAGVSQSPSNKVTEKGKDVELRCDPISGHTALYWYRQSLGQGLEFLIYFQGNSAPDKSGLPSDRFSAERTGGSVSTLTIQRTQQEDSAVYLCASSLEGFPTYGYTFGSGTRLTVV.